The clone carrying this T cell receptor (beta chain) was seen ten or more times. The time point: newly diagnosed GD, antithyroid drugs for less than 3 months. Scientists built the TCR library using RNA that was extracted from PBMCs. Building of the TCR beta libraries involved iRepertoire HTBI primers and Arm-PCR of CDR3 regions. MiXCR, applied by TCRdb to the multiplex PCR reads, yields one record per CDR3 protein. Of over 400,000 distinct CDR3 sequences in the sample, 14% were seen once. Germline loops: CDR1 MDHEN, CDR2 SYDVKM. The CDR3 has 15 residues. V was trimmed by 6 bases and J by 2 bases, leaving 14 bases between them. The sample is drawn from a study of regulatory T cells in long-lasting Graves disease. The data were also submitted as part of a second study, on T cells in Graves' hyperthyroidism and ophthalmopathy.

Sequencing was performed on peripheral blood mononuclear cells (PBMCs), taken at new diagnosis, from a patient treated with antithyroid drugs. This sequence joins TRBV28 and TRBJ2-1; D is possibly TRBD1 or TRBD2 (5 bases each). The receptor was derived from a woman between 45 and 60 years old with Graves disease. DNA of the CDR3: TGTGCCAGCAGCTCATCCGGGGCGCCCTACAATGAGCAGTTCTTC. Translating it yields CASSSSGAPYNEQFF.